A selection of T cell receptor beta chains follows, all from one sample in a study of long-term antiretroviral therapy in people with HIV. Clones were read by immunoSEQ multiplex PCR, and TCRdb kept only the in-frame ones, dropping some. This table holds 30,000 to 50,000 clones, about 86% found once. Sequenced here: unsorted PBMCs, sampled 1.2 years after starting antiretroviral therapy. These TCRs come from a woman in her forties or fifties with HIV. Both conserved end residues are part of each CDR3. Fields, in order: J gene, clone size, V gene, D gene, CDR3 DNA, CDR3 protein. The D gene is left open where the match is weak. The listing skips clone size in some rows; elsewhere it reads once, few, many or a size class.

TRBJ2-7,NA,TRBV19,TRBD1,TGTGCCAGTGCCAGAGACAGGGCCTCCTACGAGCAGTACTTC,CASARDRASYEQYF
TRBJ2-7,NA,TRBV30,NA,TGTGCCTGGGGCAGGGTCTCCTACGAGCAGTACTTC,CAWGRVSYEQYF
TRBJ2-7,NA,TRBV14,TRBD1,TGTGCCAGCAGCCACATGGGACAGGGGACCTACGAGCAGTACTTC,CASSHMGQGTYEQYF
TRBJ2-3,NA,TRBV7-2,NA,TGTGCCAGCAGCCAGAGTGGCAGGACGGGAACGCAGTATTTT,CASSQSGRTGTQYF
TRBJ1-5,NA,TRBV5-5,NA,TGTGCCAGCAGCTTGGTCCCGGGAGACAGCAATCAGCCCCAGCATTTT,CASSLVPGDSNQPQHF
TRBJ1-6,few,TRBV6-5,NA,TGTGCCCATCGGGCAGGGACTAATTCACCCCTCCACTTT,CAHRAGTNSPLHF
TRBJ2-3,NA,TRBV10-3,NA,TGTGCCATCAGTGCAGCGGGTATAAGCACAGATACGCAGTATTTT,CAISAAGISTDTQYF
TRBJ2-1,NA,TRBV6-6,NA,TGTGCCAGCAGTTTCATAATAGACTCCTACAATGAGCAGTTCTTC,CASSFIIDSYNEQFF
TRBJ2-7,NA,TRBV19,TRBD1,TGTGCCAGTAGTCCAAGCCGCGGGACAGGGGTGGACGAGCAGTACTTC,CASSPSRGTGVDEQYF
TRBJ1-3,once,TRBV4-2,NA,TGTGCCAGCAGCCAAGCTGGCTCAAGCGTTGGGGGAAACACCATATATTTT,CASSQAGSSVGGNTIYF
TRBJ2-7,NA,TRBV5-4,NA,TGTGCCAGCAGCGCCCTGAGGCGGGGAATTTACGAGCAGTACTTC,CASSALRRGIYEQYF
TRBJ1-5,NA,TRBV6-6,NA,TGTGCCAGCAGTTATCGGCTACAGGGACACCAGCCCCAGCATTTT,CASSYRLQGHQPQHF
TRBJ1-4,NA,TRBV30,NA,TGTGCCTGGAGTTCGGGCAGGGGTGAAAAACTGTTTTTT,CAWSSGRGEKLFF
TRBJ2-5,NA,TRBV30,NA,TGTGCCTGGAGTGAGGGGAACCAAGAGACCCAGTACTTC,CAWSEGNQETQYF
TRBJ2-7,once,TRBV5-1,NA,TGCGCCAGCAGCTTGGGGCAGAGCTACGAGCAGTACTTC,CASSLGQSYEQYF
TRBJ1-1,NA,TRBV11-2,TRBD1,TGTGCCAGCAGCCTGACAGGGGGTCGAGTGAACACTGAAGCTTTCTTT,CASSLTGGRVNTEAFF
TRBJ1-1,few,TRBV30,NA,TGTGCCTGGAGTGTAAGGAACACTGAAGCTTTCTTT,CAWSVRNTEAFF
TRBJ2-7,NA,TRBV6-5,TRBD1,TGTGCCAGCAGTCGACGACAGGGGACCTACGAGCAGTACTTC,CASSRRQGTYEQYF
TRBJ2-4,once,TRBV2,TRBD2,TGTGCCAGCAGTGCGGTAGCGGGGTTAGCCAAAAACATTCAGTACTTC,CASSAVAGLAKNIQYF
TRBJ1-1,NA,TRBV7-3,NA,TGTGCCAGCAGCTTATCTAGAGACACTGAAGCTTTCTTT,CASSLSRDTEAFF
TRBJ2-2,few,TRBV27,TRBD1,TGTGCCAGCACCCTATGGGGACAGGGGTTTGACACCGGGGAGCTGTTTTTT,CASTLWGQGFDTGELFF
TRBJ2-6,NA,TRBV18,TRBD1,TGTGCCAGCTCCCCGGGACAGTTCTCTGGGGCCAACGTCCTGACTTTC,CASSPGQFSGANVLTF
TRBJ1-5,NA,TRBV2,NA,TGTGCCAGCAGTGAGGAAGGACGAAACCAGCCCCAGCATTTT,CASSEEGRNQPQHF
TRBJ1-1,NA,TRBV11-3,TRBD1,TGTGCCAGCAGCCTGGGACAGGGTAGGACTGAAGCTTTCTTT,CASSLGQGRTEAFF
TRBJ2-2,NA,TRBV4-3,TRBD2,TGCGCCAGCAGCCCCCTGCCGGGGGGGCAGGACGGGGAGCTGTTTTTT,CASSPLPGGQDGELFF
TRBJ2-5,NA,TRBV4-2,NA,TGTGCCAGCAGCCAAGATATCCTAGTTGGCCAAGAGACCCAGTACTTC,CASSQDILVGQETQYF
TRBJ2-2,NA,TRBV7-7,NA,TGTGCTAGCAGCAAAGGGTACACCGGGGAGCTGTTTTTT,CASSKGYTGELFF
TRBJ2-3,NA,TRBV6-1,NA,TGTGCCAGCAGTGCTACAGGCCCTAGCACAGATACGCAGTATTTT,CASSATGPSTDTQYF
TRBJ2-5,NA,TRBV19,NA,TGTGCCAGTAGTACCGTGACGGGAGAGACCCAGTACTTC,CASSTVTGETQYF
TRBJ1-4,NA,TRBV18,NA,TGTGCCAGCTCACCGACGGGGGGCGTCAATGAAAAACTGTTTTTT,CASSPTGGVNEKLFF
TRBJ1-1,NA,TRBV7-9,NA,TGTGCCAGCAGCCCCGCCCAACCCGGGAAGAACACTGAAGCTTTCTTT,CASSPAQPGKNTEAFF
TRBJ1-6,NA,TRBV7-2,NA,TGTGCCAGCAGCTTGGACAGACCTAGCTCCTATAATTCACCCCTCCACTTT,CASSLDRPSSYNSPLHF
TRBJ1-5,NA,TRBV7-9,NA,TGTGCCAGCAGCTTAGCGGTCGATAGCAATCAGCCCCAGCATTTT,CASSLAVDSNQPQHF
TRBJ1-1,once,TRBV4-2,NA,TGTGCCAGCAGCCAAGATTCCATGGGGATGAACACTGAAGCTTTCTTT,CASSQDSMGMNTEAFF
TRBJ2-3,NA,TRBV7-3,NA,TGTGCCAGCAGCTCGACGGGGAGCACAGATACGCAGTATTTT,CASSSTGSTDTQYF